This TCR beta chain stems from a study of OX40 agonist ivuxolimab in advanced cancers. The overall study: Hepatocellular carcinoma, melanoma, renal cell or head and neck cancer was diagnosed in the dose-escalation patients.

Points from the study as a whole: The CD4+ and CD8+ T cells in the blood had expanded clonally by week 6 at 0.1 to 3.0 mg/kg. Relative to CD4+ cells, CD8+ T cells on average had more expanded clones.

The method was immunoSEQ multiplex PCR; TCRdb's version includes in-frame clones alone and lacks a portion of them. This sample yields 55,000 to 85,000 clones, of which 92% are seen a single time; 6.5% to 8.5% belongs to the top ten. As concerns this clone: Its antigen is not identified.

Per the germline V gene, CDR1 is PRHDT and CDR2 is FYEKMQ (reference sequence). With 3 bases removed from V and 4 bases from J, the gap between germline ends came to 17 bases. CDR3 length: 16 residues. Specimen: CD4+ or CD8+ T cells sorted from blood, collected in a trial of the OX40 agonist ivuxolimab. The sequence was obtained from an adult with an advanced solid tumor such as melanoma, head and neck, liver or kidney cancer. The chain combines TRBV13 with TRBJ2-3; D unclear. CDR3 in amino acids: CASSFVSGVGADTQYF. The CDR3, as DNA: TGTGCCAGCAGCTTCGTCTCTGGGGTAGGAGCAGATACGCAGTATTTT.